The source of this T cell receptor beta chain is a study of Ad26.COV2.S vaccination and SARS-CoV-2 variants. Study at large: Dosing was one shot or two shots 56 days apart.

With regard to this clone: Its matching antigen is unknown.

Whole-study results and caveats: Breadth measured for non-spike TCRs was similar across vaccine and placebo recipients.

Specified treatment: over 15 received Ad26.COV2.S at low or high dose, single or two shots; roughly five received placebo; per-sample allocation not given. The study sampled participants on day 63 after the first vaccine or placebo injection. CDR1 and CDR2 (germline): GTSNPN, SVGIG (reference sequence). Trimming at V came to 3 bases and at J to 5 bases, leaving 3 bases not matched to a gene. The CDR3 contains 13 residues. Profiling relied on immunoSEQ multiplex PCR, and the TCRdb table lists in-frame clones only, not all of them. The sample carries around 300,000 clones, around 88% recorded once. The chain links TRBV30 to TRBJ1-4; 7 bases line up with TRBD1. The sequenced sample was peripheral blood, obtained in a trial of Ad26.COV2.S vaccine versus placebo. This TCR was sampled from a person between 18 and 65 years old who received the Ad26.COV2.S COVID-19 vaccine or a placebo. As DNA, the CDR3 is TGTGCCTGGAGGCCGGGACAGAATGAAAAACTGTTTTTT. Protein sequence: CAWRPGQNEKLFF.